This T cell receptor (beta chain) comes out of a study of T cell changes during pregnancy in multiple sclerosis. Repertoires were generated with immunoSEQ multiplex PCR, while TCRdb's copy carries only in-frame clones and drops some. The sample yields roughly 57,000 clones, roughly 94% seen once. This CDR3 has 14 residues. V was trimmed by 6 bases and J by 5 bases, leaving 19 bases between them. The germline gives CDR1 SQVTM, CDR2 ANQGSEA. The chain joins TRBV29-1 to TRBJ2-5, with a weak D call TRBD2 (6 bases). The clonotype originates from a female donor with multiple sclerosis, enrolled in a pregnancy study. The source was CD8+ T cells from peripheral blood mononuclear cells, collected after pregnancy. CDR3 sequence: CSVYTLAGWETQYF. DNA of the CDR3: TGCAGCGTCTACACCTTGGCGGGATGGGAGACCCAGTACTTC.